The 19 T cell receptor beta chains in this list originate from one sample, sequenced in a study of T cell responses to AZD1222 COVID-19 vaccine. Generated by immunoSEQ multiplex PCR, the TCRdb table keeps only in-frame clones and is missing some. The sample records tens of thousands of clones, approximately 89% being singletons. The sample was peripheral blood, taken 28 days after the second AZD1222 dose. Receptor source: an adult who received the AZD1222 COVID-19 vaccine.

CDR3 nucleotide sequence: TGTGCCAGCAGCCCGGGGGTCCGTTACACCGGGGAGCTGTTTTTT. Translating gives CASSPGVRYTGELFF. J is TRBJ2-2 and V is TRBV27; D possibly corresponds to TRBD2 (6 bases). Trimming took off 6 bases at V and 3 bases at J, with 14 bases between the two ends. Germline V gene data show CDR1 as MNHEY and CDR2 as SMNVEV (reference sequence). The CDR3 is 15 residues long.

The chain joins TRBV13 to TRBJ2-5; 10 bases agree with TRBD1. Germline CDR1 and CDR2: PRHDT and FYEKMQ (reference sequence). The V and J ends lost 5 bases and 7 bases, in that order; junction bases with no gene match: 10. This CDR3 region has 15 residues. This CDR3 reads CASSPRGTGDGTQYF. CDR3 coding DNA: TGTGCCAGCAGCCCACGAGGGACAGGGGACGGGACCCAGTACTTC.

The J gene is TRBJ2-7, the V gene TRBV5-6; TRBD2 matches 10 bases. CDR1 is SGHDT, CDR2 YYEEEE, per germline. The V segment lost 2 bases and the J segment 2 bases; nucleotides outside the gene matches: 4. This CDR3 contains 15 residues. The CDR3 reads CASSFWTSGPYEQYF. The CDR3 nucleotides are TGTGCCAGCAGCTTCTGGACTAGCGGACCCTACGAGCAGTACTTC.

The V and J genes are TRBV5-1 and TRBJ1-3, with 9 bases fitting TRBD1. V was pared by 0 bases and J by 7 bases, with 5 bases of the junction left unmatched. Germline CDR1 SGHRS, CDR2 YFSETQ. The CDR3 extends over 15 amino acids. The chain's CDR3 is CASSLGDRATNTIYF. The CDR3 nucleotides read TGCGCCAGCAGCTTGGGGGACAGGGCCACTAACACCATATATTTT.

The chain couples TRBV9 to TRBJ2-4; maybe TRBD2 (5 bases). V gave up 3 bases and J gave up 8 bases, with 9 bases separating them. The CDR3 has 12 amino acids. Germline CDR1 is SGDLS and CDR2 is YYNGEE. The CDR3 DNA sequence: TGTGCCAGCAGCGGAGTCGGGGACATTCAGTACTTC. Its protein is CASSGVGDIQYF.

The J gene is TRBJ1-5, the V gene TRBV10-3; the D gene is possibly TRBD1 (6 bases). The CDR3 is 17 residues long. Germline loops: CDR1 ENHRY, CDR2 SYGVKD. The germline V and J ends were trimmed by 4 bases and 7 bases, with 23 bases remaining between them. The CDR3 loop is CAISGGLDRPPGQPQHF. DNA for the CDR3: TGTGCCATCAGTGGGGGCTTGGACAGACCCCCAGGACAGCCCCAGCATTTT.

The chain couples TRBV2 to TRBJ1-2; D gene ambiguous. Germline V gene sequence: CDR1 SNHLY, CDR2 FYNNEI. With 1 base removed from V and 14 bases from J, the gap between germline ends came to 11 bases. The CDR3 has 11 amino acids. The DNA for the CDR3 is TGTGCCAGCAGTGAAGAGTGGGTCGAGACCTTC. Its translation is CASSEEWVETF.

The chain combines TRBV19 with TRBJ1-6, with 8 bases that match TRBD1. V was pared by 4 bases and J by 17 bases, with 7 bases of the junction left unmatched. Germline CDR1 reads LNHDA; CDR2 reads SQIVND (reference sequence). CDR3 size: 12 residues. The DNA for the CDR3 is TGTGCCAGTAGTACCTTGGACAGGGTAGTCCACTTT. This sequence encodes CASSTLDRVVHF.

The rearrangement links TRBV7-9 to TRBJ1-2; D is ambiguous. Trimming took 4 bases from V and 1 from J, leaving 16 bases between them. Germline V gene sequence: CDR1 SEHNR, CDR2 FQNEAQ (reference sequence). CDR3 length: 16 residues. The CDR3 loop is CASSSPPQSDNYGYTF. The CDR3 coding sequence is TGTGCCAGCAGCTCCCCCCCACAGAGTGATAACTATGGCTACACCTTC.

This sequence joins TRBV6-4 and TRBJ2-7; 12 bases align to TRBD2. This CDR3 has 19 residues. Germline V gene data show CDR1 as MRHNA and CDR2 as SNTAGT. The ends lost 1 base at V and 0 bases at J; junction bases unmatched: 10. DNA of the CDR3: TGTGCCAGCAGTGACTGGGGACTAGCGGGCCGGTCCCCCTCCTACGAGCAGTACGTC. The encoded protein is CASSDWGLAGRSPSYEQYV.

This clone was detected only once. V and J are TRBV5-1 and TRBJ2-3; no clear D. The germline gives CDR1 SGHRS, CDR2 YFSETQ. V dropped 1 base and J dropped 6 bases, with 12 bases sitting between them. The CDR3 is 14 amino acids. In DNA form, the CDR3 reads TGCGCCAGCAGCTTGCGACCCCCGATGGATACGCAGTATTTT. It encodes CASSLRPPMDTQYF. The variable domain in full, with the rest retrieved from reference TRBV5-1 and TRBJ2-3, is KAGVTQTPRYLIKTRGQQVTLSCSPISGHRSVSWYQQTPGQGLQFLFEYFSETQRNKGNFPGRFSGRQFSNSRSEMNVSTLELGDSALYLCASSLRPPMDTQYFGPGTRLTVL.

Points on this clone: This sample also contains other DNA sequences that code for the same CDR3. J is TRBJ1-2 and V is TRBV9, with D perhaps TRBD1 (5 bases). The germline CDR1 and CDR2 sequences are SGDLS and YYNGEE. The CDR3 spans 13 residues. V was cut by 0 bases and J by 3 bases, with 6 bases left in between. The CDR3 loop reads CASSVGGDYGYTF. DNA for the CDR3: TGTGCCAGCAGCGTAGGGGGGGACTATGGCTACACCTTC.

The chain employs TRBV16 and TRBJ2-1; D perhaps matches TRBD2 (6 bases). The CDR3 is 13 amino acids. Germline V gene lookup returns CDR1 KGHSY and CDR2 FQNENV. Trimming cost V 5 bases and J 3 bases, with 8 bases left between them. The CDR3 here is CASSVDYYNEQFF. The CDR3 region has the DNA TGTGCCAGCAGCGTGGACTACTACAATGAGCAGTTCTTC.

The rearrangement links TRBV7-9 to TRBJ2-2; D unclear. Germline loops: CDR1 SEHNR, CDR2 FQNEAQ (reference sequence). This CDR3 is 14 amino acids long. The germline V and J ends were trimmed by 9 bases and 1 base, with 12 bases remaining between them. CDR3 sequence (DNA): TGTGCCAGAGGGCCACCGGTGAACACCGGGGAGCTGTTTTTT. Encoded protein: CARGPPVNTGELFF.

CDR3 DNA: TGTGCCAGCAGCTTAGTGGCTAGCGGGGGTCACCGCAACGAGCAGTACTTC. It specifies CASSLVASGGHRNEQYF. The chain carries TRBV11-2 and TRBJ2-7, with 10 bases identical to TRBD2. Germline V gene sequence: CDR1 SGHAT, CDR2 FQNNGV. The CDR3 extends over 17 amino acids. The V segment lost 1 base and the J segment 5 bases; nucleotides outside the gene matches: 11.

The chain carries TRBV29-1 and TRBJ2-2, with 8 nucleotides matching TRBD1. Per the germline V gene, CDR1 is SQVTM and CDR2 is ANQGSEA. This CDR3 has 14 amino acids. V lost 7 bases to trimming and J lost 5 bases; unmatched junction nucleotides: 9. CDR3 in DNA: TGCAGCGCAGGGGGCAGGGGCGGGACCGGGGAGCTGTTTTTT. It codes for CSAGGRGGTGELFF.

The chain combines TRBV7-8 with TRBJ2-6; D is ambiguous. Trimming pared 0 bases from V and 0 bases from J, leaving 6 bases between. The germline V gene encodes CDR1 SGHVS and CDR2 FQNEAQ. The CDR3 extends over 16 amino acids. The CDR3 DNA reads TGTGCCAGCAGCTTAGCCCCCCGCTCTGGGGCCAACGTCCTGACTTTC. Protein sequence: CASSLAPRSGANVLTF.

There are a few counts of this clone. The V and J genes are TRBV12-3 or TRBV12-4 and TRBJ1-4; tentative D call: TRBD1 (6 bases). The ends were cut back, 3 bases at V and 11 bases at J, with 10 bases in the middle. The CDR3 has 12 amino acids. Written as DNA, the CDR3 is TGTGCCAGCAGTTTTTCCCAGGGGAAACTGTTTTTT. It yields the protein CASSFSQGKLFF.

In DNA, the CDR3 is TGTGCCAGCAGTTTACTAGATGAGCAGTTCTTC. Amino acid sequence: CASSLLDEQFF. The chain combines TRBV27 with TRBJ2-1; no clear D. CDR3 size: 11 residues. CDR1 and CDR2 from the germline V gene are MNHEY and SMNVEV (reference sequence). Trimming cost V 2 bases and J 8 bases, with 4 bases left between them.